This TCR beta chain emerged from a study of shared clonotypes between healthy human individuals. Study summary: Researchers drew samples from a couple of women and a few men aged 18 to 49.

Measured with immunoSEQ multiplex PCR; TCRdb has only the in-frame clones, and not every one. In the table there are 2 million to 2.5 million clones, 85% to 95% of which are singletons. From germline, CDR1 is LNHDA and CDR2 SQIVND (reference sequence). V lost 4 bases and J lost 1, with 13 bases in between. CDR3 length: 15 residues. Comments on this clone: Its antigen is unidentified.

Study results and limitations: Estimated richness values were generally larger in naive subsets than in memory subsets.

The chain has TRBV19 and TRBJ1-2; D unresolved. Sequenced: naive CD4+ T cells from PBMCs. Specified subset: CD45RA+ positively selected. The TCR was taken from a man between 18 and 29 years old in good health. Some clones in this sample may be carry-over from other donors' samples. The CDR3 DNA follows: TGTGCCAGTAGTAGAACGACGGGTATTAACTATGGCTACACCTTC. Protein product: CASSRTTGINYGYTF.